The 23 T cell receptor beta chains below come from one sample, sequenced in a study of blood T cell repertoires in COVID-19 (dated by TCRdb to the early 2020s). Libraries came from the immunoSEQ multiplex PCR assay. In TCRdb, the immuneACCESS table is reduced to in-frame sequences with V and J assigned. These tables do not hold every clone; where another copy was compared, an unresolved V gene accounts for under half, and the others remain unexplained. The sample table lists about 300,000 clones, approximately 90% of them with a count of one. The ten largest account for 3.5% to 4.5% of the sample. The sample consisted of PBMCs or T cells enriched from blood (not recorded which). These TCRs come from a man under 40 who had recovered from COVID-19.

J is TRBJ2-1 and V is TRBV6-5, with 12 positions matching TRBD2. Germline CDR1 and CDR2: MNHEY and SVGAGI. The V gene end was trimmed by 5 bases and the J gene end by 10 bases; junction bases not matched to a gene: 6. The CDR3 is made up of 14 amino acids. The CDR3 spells CASSKTGTSGEQFF. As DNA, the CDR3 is TGTGCCAGCAGTAAGACCGGGACTAGCGGGGAGCAGTTCTTC.

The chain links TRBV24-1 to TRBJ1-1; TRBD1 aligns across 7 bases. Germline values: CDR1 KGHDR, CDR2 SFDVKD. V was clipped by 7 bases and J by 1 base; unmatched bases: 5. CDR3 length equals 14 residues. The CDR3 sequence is CATSTGATNTEAFF. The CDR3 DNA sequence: TGTGCCACCAGCACAGGGGCTACGAACACTGAAGCTTTCTTT.

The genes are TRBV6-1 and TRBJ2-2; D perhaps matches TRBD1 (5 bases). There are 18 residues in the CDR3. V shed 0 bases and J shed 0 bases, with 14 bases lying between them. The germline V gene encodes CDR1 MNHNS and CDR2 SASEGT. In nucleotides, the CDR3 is TGTGCCAGCAGTGAAGCTATCAGGGTGAGCCCGAACACCGGGGAGCTGTTTTTT. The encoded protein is CASSEAIRVSPNTGELFF.

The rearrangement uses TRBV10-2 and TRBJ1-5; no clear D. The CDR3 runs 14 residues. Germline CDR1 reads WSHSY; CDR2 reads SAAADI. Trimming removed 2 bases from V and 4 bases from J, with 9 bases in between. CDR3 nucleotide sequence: TGCGCCAGCAGTGAGGTCGCAGTTAATCAGCCCCAGCATTTT. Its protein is CASSEVAVNQPQHF.

The CDR3 loop reads CASVRGNEQFF. DNA for the CDR3: TGTGCCAGCGTTCGGGGCAATGAGCAGTTCTTC. This chain links TRBV2 with TRBJ2-1, with TRBD2 as a possible D gene (5 bases). The germline gives CDR1 SNHLY, CDR2 FYNNEI. V lost 8 bases to trimming and J lost 6 bases, with 8 bases between them. The CDR3 length is 11 residues.

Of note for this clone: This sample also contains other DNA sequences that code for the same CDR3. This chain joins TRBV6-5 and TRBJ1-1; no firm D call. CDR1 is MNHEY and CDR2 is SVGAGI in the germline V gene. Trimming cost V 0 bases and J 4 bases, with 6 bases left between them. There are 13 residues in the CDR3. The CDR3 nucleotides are TGTGCCAGCAGTTACTCAGAGGTCACTGAAGCTTTCTTT. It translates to CASSYSEVTEAFF.

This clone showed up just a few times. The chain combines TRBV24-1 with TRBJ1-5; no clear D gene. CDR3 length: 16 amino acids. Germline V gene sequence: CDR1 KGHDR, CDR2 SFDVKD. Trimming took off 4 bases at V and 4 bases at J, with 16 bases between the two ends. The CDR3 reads CATSDPLWGGNQPQHF. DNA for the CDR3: TGTGCCACCAGTGACCCACTGTGGGGAGGGAATCAGCCCCAGCATTTT.

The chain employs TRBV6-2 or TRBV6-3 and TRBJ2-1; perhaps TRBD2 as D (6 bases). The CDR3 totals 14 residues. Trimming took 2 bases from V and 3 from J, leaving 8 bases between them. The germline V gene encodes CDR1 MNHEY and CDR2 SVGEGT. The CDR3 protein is CASSYMGGYNEQFF. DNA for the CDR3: TGTGCCAGCAGTTACATGGGAGGCTACAATGAGCAGTTCTTC.

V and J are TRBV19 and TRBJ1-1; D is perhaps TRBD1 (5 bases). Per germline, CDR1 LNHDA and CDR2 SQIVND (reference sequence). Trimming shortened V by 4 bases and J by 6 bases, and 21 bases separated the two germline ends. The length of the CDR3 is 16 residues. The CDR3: CASSTFLRGGKSEAFF. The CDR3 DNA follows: TGTGCCAGTAGTACCTTCCTTCGGGGGGGAAAGTCTGAAGCTTTCTTT. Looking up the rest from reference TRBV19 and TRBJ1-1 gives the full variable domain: DGGITQSPKYLFRKEGQNVTLSCEQNLNHDAMYWYRQDPGQGLRLIYYSQIVNDFQKGDIAEGYSVSREKKESFPLTVTSAQKNPTAFYLCASSTFLRGGKSEAFFGQGTRLTVV.

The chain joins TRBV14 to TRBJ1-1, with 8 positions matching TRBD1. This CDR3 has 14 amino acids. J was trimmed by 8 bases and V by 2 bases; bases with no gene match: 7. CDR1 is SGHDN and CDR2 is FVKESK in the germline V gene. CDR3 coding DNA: TGTGCCAGCAGCCAACAGGGGGCAATATCGGAAGCTTTCTTT. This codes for CASSQQGAISEAFF.

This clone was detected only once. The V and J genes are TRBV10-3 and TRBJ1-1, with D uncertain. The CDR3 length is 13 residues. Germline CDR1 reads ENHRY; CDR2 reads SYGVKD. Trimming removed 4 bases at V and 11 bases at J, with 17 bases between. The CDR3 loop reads CAISGTVFSGAFF. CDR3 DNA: TGTGCCATCAGTGGGACTGTATTTTCTGGGGCTTTCTTT.

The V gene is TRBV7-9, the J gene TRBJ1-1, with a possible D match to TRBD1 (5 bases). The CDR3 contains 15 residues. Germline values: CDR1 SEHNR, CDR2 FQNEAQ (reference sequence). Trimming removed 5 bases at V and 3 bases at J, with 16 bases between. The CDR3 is CASSPRATVDTEAFF. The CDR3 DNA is TGTGCCAGCAGCCCCCGGGCGACAGTTGACACTGAAGCTTTCTTT.

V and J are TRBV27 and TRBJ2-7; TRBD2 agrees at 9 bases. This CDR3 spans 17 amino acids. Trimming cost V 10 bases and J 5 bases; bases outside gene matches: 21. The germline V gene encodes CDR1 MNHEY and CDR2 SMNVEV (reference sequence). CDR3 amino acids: CATTSPSGRTKSHEQYF. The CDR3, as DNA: TGTGCCACCACCAGTCCCAGCGGGAGGACAAAGTCCCACGAGCAGTACTTC.

Here the CDR3 DNA reads TGTGCCAGCAGCTTGGGACAGGGGAACCAACTTGCAACTAATGAAAAACTGTTTTTT. It specifies CASSLGQGNQLATNEKLFF. This chain links TRBV7-9 with TRBJ1-4; TRBD1 agrees at 10 bases. This CDR3 is built from 19 residues. The V and J ends lost 3 bases and 0 bases, in that order; junction bases with no gene match: 10. Germline V gene lookup returns CDR1 SEHNR and CDR2 FQNEAQ (reference sequence).

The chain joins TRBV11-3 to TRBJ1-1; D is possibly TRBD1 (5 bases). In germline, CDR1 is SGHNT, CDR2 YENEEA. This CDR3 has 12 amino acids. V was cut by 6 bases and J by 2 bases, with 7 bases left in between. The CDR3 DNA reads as TGTGCCAGCAGTTGGGGCAACACTGAAGCTTTCTTT. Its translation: CASSWGNTEAFF.

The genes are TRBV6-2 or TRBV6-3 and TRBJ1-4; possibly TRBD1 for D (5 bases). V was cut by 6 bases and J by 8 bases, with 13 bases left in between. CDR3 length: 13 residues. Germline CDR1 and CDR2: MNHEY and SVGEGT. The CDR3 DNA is TGTGCCAGCAGCCGCGGGACGTCCGAAAAACTGTTTTTT. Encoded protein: CASSRGTSEKLFF.

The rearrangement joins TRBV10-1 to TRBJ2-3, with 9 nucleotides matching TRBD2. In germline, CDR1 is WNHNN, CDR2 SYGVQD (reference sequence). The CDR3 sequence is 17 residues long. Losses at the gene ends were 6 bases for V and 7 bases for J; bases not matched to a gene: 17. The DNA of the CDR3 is TGCGCCAGCAGCGAGGGACGGCGAGGACTAGCGCCCAATACGCAGTATTTT. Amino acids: CASSEGRRGLAPNTQYF.

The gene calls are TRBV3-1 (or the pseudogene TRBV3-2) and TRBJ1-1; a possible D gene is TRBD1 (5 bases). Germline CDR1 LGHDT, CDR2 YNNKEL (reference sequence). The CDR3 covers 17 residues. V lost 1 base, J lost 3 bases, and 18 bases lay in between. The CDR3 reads CASSQVGDGGIDTEAFF. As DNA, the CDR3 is TGTGCCAGCAGCCAAGTGGGGGACGGGGGGATTGACACTGAAGCTTTCTTT.

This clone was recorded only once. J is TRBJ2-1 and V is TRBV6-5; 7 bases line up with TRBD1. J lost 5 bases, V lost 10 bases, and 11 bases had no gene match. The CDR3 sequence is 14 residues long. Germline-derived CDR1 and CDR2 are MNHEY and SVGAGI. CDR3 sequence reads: CATQGAGGDNEQFF. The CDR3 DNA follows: TGTGCCACCCAAGGGGCAGGGGGAGACAATGAGCAGTTCTTC.

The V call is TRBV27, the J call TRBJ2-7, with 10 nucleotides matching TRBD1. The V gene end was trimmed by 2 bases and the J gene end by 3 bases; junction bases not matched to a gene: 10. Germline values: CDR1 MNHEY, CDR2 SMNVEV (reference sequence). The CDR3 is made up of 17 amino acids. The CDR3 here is CASSLKPWTGGFYEQYF. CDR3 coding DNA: TGTGCCAGCAGTTTAAAACCCTGGACAGGGGGATTCTACGAGCAGTACTTC.

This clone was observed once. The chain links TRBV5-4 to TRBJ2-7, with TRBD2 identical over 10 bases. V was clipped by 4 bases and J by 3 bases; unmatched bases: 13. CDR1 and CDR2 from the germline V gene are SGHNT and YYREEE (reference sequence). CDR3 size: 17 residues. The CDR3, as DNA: TGTGCCAGCAGCCAAAGGACTAGCGGATTGGGGGGCTACGAGCAGTACTTC. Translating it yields CASSQRTSGLGGYEQYF.

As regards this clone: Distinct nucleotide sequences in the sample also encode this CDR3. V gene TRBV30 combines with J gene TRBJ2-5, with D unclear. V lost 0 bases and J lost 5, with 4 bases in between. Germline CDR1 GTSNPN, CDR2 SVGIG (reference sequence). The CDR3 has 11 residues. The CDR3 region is CAWSVAETQYF. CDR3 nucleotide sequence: TGTGCCTGGAGTGTAGCGGAGACCCAGTACTTC.

DNA of the CDR3: TGCGCCAGCAGCACGACCCTAGGACAGATCCAAGAGACCCAGTACTTC. Translated: CASSTTLGQIQETQYF. The chain carries TRBV5-1 and TRBJ2-5, with D tentatively TRBD1 (6 bases). Germline CDR1 reads SGHRS; CDR2 reads YFSETQ. V shed 4 bases and J shed 1 base, with 17 bases lying between them. This CDR3 has 16 residues.